Below are 11 T cell receptor beta chains sequenced from a single sample in a study of cytomegalovirus exposure and HLA in healthy donors. In the PCR, 60 Vbeta and 13 Jbeta primers were used. Clones were sequenced by immunoSEQ multiplex PCR, and TCRdb holds only the in-frame ones, with some missing. The sample has approximately 190,000 clones, roughly 83% seen once. The sample was PBMCs. The receptors were gathered from a boy aged 5-17 years in good health and CMV-seronegative.

Only a few counts were recorded for this clone. The CDR3: CASQGGYGYTF. The CDR3 coding sequence is TGTGCCAGTCAGGGCGGCTATGGCTACACCTTC. The rearrangement uses TRBV6-5 and TRBJ1-2; tentative D call: TRBD1 (5 bases). This CDR3 spans 11 amino acids. The germline CDR1 and CDR2 sequences are MNHEY and SVGAGI. V was shortened by 9 bases and J by 4 bases, with 9 bases between the two germline ends.

The sample holds a few counts of this clone. This chain joins TRBV28 and TRBJ2-7; 11 bases match TRBD2. J lost 4 bases, V lost 7 bases, and 9 bases had no gene match. Germline lookup yields CDR1 MDHEN and CDR2 SYDVKM. The CDR3 runs 15 residues. In DNA form, the CDR3 reads TGTGCCAGCACATTCCCCGCTAGCGGGAGGTACGAGCAGTACTTC. Translating it yields CASTFPASGRYEQYF.

The chain recombines TRBV7-2 with TRBJ2-7; D possibly corresponds to TRBD2 (6 bases). The CDR3 spans 15 residues. Trimming left V 6 bases short and J 2 bases short, with 17 bases between. Germline V lookup: CDR1 SGHTA, CDR2 FQGNSA. The CDR3 loop reads CASSYKGEATYEQYF. CDR3 bases: TGTGCCAGCAGTTATAAAGGGGAGGCCACCTACGAGCAGTACTTC. Combining the CDR3 with reference TRBV7-2 and TRBJ2-7 gives the whole variable domain GAGVSQSPSNKVTEKGKDVELRCDPISGHTALYWYRQSLGQGLEFLIYFQGNSAPDKSGLPSDRFSAERTGGSVSTLTIQRTQQEDSAVYLCASSYKGEATYEQYFGPGTRLTVT.

The chain's CDR3 is CASSEARETQYF. The CDR3 nucleotides are TGTGCCAGCAGTGAAGCGCGGGAGACCCAGTACTTC. This chain connects TRBV2 to TRBJ2-5; D remains ambiguous. Germline V gene lookup returns CDR1 SNHLY and CDR2 FYNNEI. With 0 bases removed from V and 5 bases from J, the gap between germline ends came to 4 bases. This CDR3 region has 12 residues.

The chain is built from TRBV7-3 and TRBJ1-1, with D hard to call. This CDR3 region has 13 residues. CDR1 is SGHTA, CDR2 FQGTGA, per germline. Trimming removed 2 bases from V and 7 bases from J, with 11 bases in between. The CDR3 sequence: CASSLAGGYEAFF. The CDR3, as DNA: TGTGCCAGCAGCTTAGCTGGAGGCTATGAAGCTTTCTTT.

The sample holds one count of this clone. The V and J genes are TRBV11-2 and TRBJ1-4; D gene ambiguous. Per germline, CDR1 SGHAT and CDR2 FQNNGV. The CDR3 contains 15 residues. Trimming cost V 0 bases and J 5 bases, with 10 bases left between them. This chain's CDR3 is CASSLDRSENEKLFF. CDR3 DNA: TGTGCCAGCAGCTTAGATCGTTCCGAGAATGAAAAACTGTTTTTT.

The rearrangement links TRBV10-1 to TRBJ2-1; no clear D. V shed 0 bases and J shed 7 bases, with 13 bases lying between them. The CDR3 is 15 residues long. Germline V gene data show CDR1 as WNHNN and CDR2 as SYGVQD (reference sequence). Here the CDR3 reads CASSESKNPRNEQFF. For the CDR3, the DNA is TGCGCCAGCAGTGAGTCGAAGAACCCCCGGAATGAGCAGTTCTTC.

The V gene is TRBV2, the J gene TRBJ2-7; a weak D match, TRBD2 (5 bases). V was shortened by 8 bases and J by 3 bases, with 14 bases between the two germline ends. The CDR3 totals 13 residues. From germline, CDR1 is SNHLY and CDR2 FYNNEI. The CDR3: CASVRVWVYEQYF. The DNA of the CDR3 is TGTGCCAGCGTGAGGGTATGGGTCTACGAGCAGTACTTC.

The chain uses TRBV30 and TRBJ2-5, with 9 nucleotides matching TRBD1. In germline, CDR1 is GTSNPN, CDR2 SVGIG (reference sequence). The V segment lost 5 bases and the J segment 3 bases; nucleotides outside the gene matches: 13. The CDR3 runs 16 residues. This CDR3 reads CAWGGGTGRAEETQYF. The DNA of the CDR3 is TGTGCCTGGGGGGGAGGGACAGGGAGGGCCGAAGAGACCCAGTACTTC.

V and J are TRBV2 and TRBJ1-6; 7 bases line up with TRBD1. The CDR3 covers 15 residues. Germline CDR1 reads SNHLY; CDR2 reads FYNNEI. V was pared by 6 bases and J by 6 bases, with 8 bases of the junction left unmatched. Here the CDR3 DNA reads TGTGCCAGCAGGGCTGAGACAGGGTCTAATTCACCCCTCCACTTT. This translates into CASRAETGSNSPLHF.

This chain joins TRBV6-1 and TRBJ2-7, with 8 bases that match TRBD1. In germline, CDR1 is MNHNS, CDR2 SASEGT. The CDR3 loop spans 16 amino acids. With V trimmed by 3 bases and J by 6 bases, 13 bases remained unmatched. The CDR3 coding sequence is TGTGCCAGCAGTGACCCTTTGGTGACAGGGGCGACCGAGCAGTACTTC. Encoded protein: CASSDPLVTGATEQYF.